Sequencing of this T cell receptor (beta chain) was carried out in a study of shared clonotypes between healthy human individuals. Overall study context: A couple of women and three men aged 18 to 49 made up the donors.

An assay was performed, and its level was deep. Produced via immunoSEQ multiplex PCR; TCRdb's table is partial and in-frame only. The repertoire holds approximately 2.4 million clones, with under 97% as singletons. CDR3 length: 11 amino acids. From germline, CDR1 is ENHRY and CDR2 SYGVKD. V gave up 7 bases and J gave up 14 bases, with 17 bases separating them. Sequencing input: naive CD4+ T cells sorted from blood. Described subset: CD45RA+ positively selected. V is TRBV10-3 and J is TRBJ2-5; D gene unclear. The origin of this receptor is a man aged 18 to 35 in good health. The CDR3 DNA sequence: TGTGCCATCAAGGGAACTGGCCGGAGCTACTTC. Residues: CAIKGTGRSYF.